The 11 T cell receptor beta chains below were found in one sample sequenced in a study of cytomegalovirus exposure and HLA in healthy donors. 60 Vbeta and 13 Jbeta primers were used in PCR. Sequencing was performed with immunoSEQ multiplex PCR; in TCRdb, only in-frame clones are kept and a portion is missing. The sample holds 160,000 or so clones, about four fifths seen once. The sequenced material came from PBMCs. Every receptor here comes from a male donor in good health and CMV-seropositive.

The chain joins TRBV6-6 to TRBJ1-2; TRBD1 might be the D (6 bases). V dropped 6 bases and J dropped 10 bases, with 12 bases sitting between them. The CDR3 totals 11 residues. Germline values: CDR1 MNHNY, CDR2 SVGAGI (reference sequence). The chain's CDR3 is CASRDSSAYTF. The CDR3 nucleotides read TGTGCCAGCAGGGACAGCAGCGCCTACACCTTC.

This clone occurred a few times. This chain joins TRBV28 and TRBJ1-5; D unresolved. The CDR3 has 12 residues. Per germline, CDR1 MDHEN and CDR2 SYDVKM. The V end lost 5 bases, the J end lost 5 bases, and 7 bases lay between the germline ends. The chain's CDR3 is CASSLYDQPQHF. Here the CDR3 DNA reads TGTGCCAGCAGTCTCTATGATCAGCCCCAGCATTTT.

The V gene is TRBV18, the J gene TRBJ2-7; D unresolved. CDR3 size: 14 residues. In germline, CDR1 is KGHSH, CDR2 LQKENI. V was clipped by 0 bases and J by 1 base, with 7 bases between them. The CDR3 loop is CASSPPNLSYEQYF. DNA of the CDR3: TGTGCCAGCTCACCACCAAACTTATCCTACGAGCAGTACTTC.

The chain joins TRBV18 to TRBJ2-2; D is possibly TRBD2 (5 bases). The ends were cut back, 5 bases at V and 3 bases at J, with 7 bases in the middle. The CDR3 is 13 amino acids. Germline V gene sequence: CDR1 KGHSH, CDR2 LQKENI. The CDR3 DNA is TGTGCCAGCTCATCCGGGGACACCGGGGAGCTGTTTTTT. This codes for CASSSGDTGELFF. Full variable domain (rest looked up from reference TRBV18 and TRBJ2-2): NAGVMQNPRHLVRRRGQEARLRCSPMKGHSHVYWYRQLPEEGLKFMVYLQKENIIDESGMPKERFSAEFPKEGPSILRIQQVVRGDSAAYFCASSSGDTGELFFGEGSRLTVL.

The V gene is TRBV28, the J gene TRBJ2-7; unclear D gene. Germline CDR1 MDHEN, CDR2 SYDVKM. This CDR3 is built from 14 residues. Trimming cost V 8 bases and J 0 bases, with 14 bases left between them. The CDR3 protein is CASLPARSSYEQYF. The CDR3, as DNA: TGTGCCAGCCTCCCCGCTCGGAGCTCCTACGAGCAGTACTTC.

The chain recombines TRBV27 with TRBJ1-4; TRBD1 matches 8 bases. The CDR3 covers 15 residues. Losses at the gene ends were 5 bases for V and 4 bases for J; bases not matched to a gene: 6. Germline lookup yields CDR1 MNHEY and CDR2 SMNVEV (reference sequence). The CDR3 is CASSQGQGFNEKLFF. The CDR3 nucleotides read TGTGCCAGCAGTCAAGGACAGGGTTTTAATGAAAAACTGTTTTTT.

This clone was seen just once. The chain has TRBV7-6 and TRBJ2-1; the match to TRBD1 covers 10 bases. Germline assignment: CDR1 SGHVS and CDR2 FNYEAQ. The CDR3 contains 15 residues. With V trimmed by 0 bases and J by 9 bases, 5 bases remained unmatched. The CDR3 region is CASSLAWGQGFEQFF. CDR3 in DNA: TGTGCCAGCAGCTTAGCTTGGGGACAGGGGTTTGAGCAGTTCTTC.

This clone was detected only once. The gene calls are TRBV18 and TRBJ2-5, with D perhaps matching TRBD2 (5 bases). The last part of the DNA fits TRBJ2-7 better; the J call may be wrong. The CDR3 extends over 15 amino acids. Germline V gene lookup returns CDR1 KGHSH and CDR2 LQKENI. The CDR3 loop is CASSPPSGKNYEQYF. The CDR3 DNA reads TGTGCCAGCTCACCACCTTCCGGGAAAAACTACGAGCAGTACTTC.

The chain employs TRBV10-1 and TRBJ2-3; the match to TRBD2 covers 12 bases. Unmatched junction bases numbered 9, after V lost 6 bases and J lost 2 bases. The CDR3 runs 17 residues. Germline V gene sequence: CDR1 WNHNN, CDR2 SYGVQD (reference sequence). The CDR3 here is CASSLTRTSGNTDTQYF. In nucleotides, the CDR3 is TGCGCCAGCAGCCTAACACGGACTAGCGGGAACACAGATACGCAGTATTTT.

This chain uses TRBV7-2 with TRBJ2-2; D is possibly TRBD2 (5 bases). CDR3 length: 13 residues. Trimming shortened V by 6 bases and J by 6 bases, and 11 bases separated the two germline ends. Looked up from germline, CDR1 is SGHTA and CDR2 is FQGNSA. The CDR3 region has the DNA TGTGCCAGCAGAGTAGCGTGGGCCGGGGAGCTGTTTTTT. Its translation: CASRVAWAGELFF.

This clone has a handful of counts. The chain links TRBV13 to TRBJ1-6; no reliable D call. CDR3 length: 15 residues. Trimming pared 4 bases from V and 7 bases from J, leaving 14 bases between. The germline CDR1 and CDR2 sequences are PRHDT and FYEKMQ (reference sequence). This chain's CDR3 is CASSWLEEQNSPLHF. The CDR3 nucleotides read TGTGCCAGCAGCTGGTTAGAGGAGCAGAATTCACCCCTCCACTTT.